There are a few counts of the clone carrying this TCR beta chain. Antigen specificity is unknown. Per the germline V gene, CDR1 is SGHVS and CDR2 is FQNEAQ. This CDR3 spans 16 amino acids. Deletions cut 5 bases from V and 6 bases from J, with 21 bases between. A library of TCRbeta sequences, prepared with unique molecular identifiers, was generated. Each CDR3 protein gets one entry after TCRdb re-called the PCR reads with MiXCR. The sample has under 850,000 distinct CDR3 sequences, 13% seen once. The data originate from a study of T-cell reconstitution after alpha-beta-depleted transplantation in children. Findings and caveats of the study: A year post-transplant, T-cell counts and diversity derived mostly from newly produced T cells.

The sample was PBMCs, taken before TCRalphabeta/CD19-depleted stem cell transplant. This sequence was found in a girl aged 2 to 10 with congenital amegakaryocytic thrombocytopenia, due to receive a stem cell transplant. This rearrangement joins TRBV7-8 to TRBJ2-3, with D perhaps TRBD1 (6 bases). This CDR3 reads CASSPIGRGESDTQYF. The CDR3 DNA sequence: TGTGCCAGCAGCCCCATTGGCAGGGGAGAATCGGATACGCAGTATTTT.